The entry below gives a single T cell receptor beta chain sequence along with its context. The data stem from a study of cytomegalovirus exposure and HLA in healthy donors. Looked up from germline, CDR1 is LGHNA and CDR2 is YNFKEQ. The CDR3 is made up of 17 amino acids. V gave up 5 bases and J gave up 2 bases; unmatched junction bases: 5. The PCR used 60 Vbeta and 13 Jbeta primers. Some clones are missing from TCRdb's copy, which holds only in-frame ones; the method was immunoSEQ multiplex PCR. The sample has more than 60,000 clones; roughly 80% are singletons. Input material: PBMCs. The chain employs TRBV4-2 and TRBJ2-4; TRBD2 matches 14 bases. The clonotype comes from a male donor in good health and CMV-seropositive. The CDR3 DNA sequence: TGTGCCAGCAGCGACGGACTAGCGGGGGGATCCAAAAACATTCAGTACTTC. This encodes CASSDGLAGGSKNIQYF.